The 27 T cell receptor beta chains below all came from one sample that was sequenced in a study of PD-L1 blockade in urothelial cancer. Generated by immunoSEQ multiplex PCR, the TCRdb table keeps only in-frame clones and is missing some. This sample has approximately 24,000 clones; less than 90% occur once, and the top ten carry 31%. The starting material was PBMCs, obtained around atezolizumab (anti-PD-L1) treatment. All receptors derive from a man in his sixties with urothelial cancer.

The chain recombines TRBV30 with TRBJ1-4, with D uncertain. This CDR3 comprises 13 residues. Germline-derived CDR1 and CDR2 are GTSNPN and SVGIG (reference sequence). V lost 3 bases, J lost 7 bases, and 12 bases lay in between. The CDR3 loop reads CAWSGEPVEKLFF. CDR3 sequence (DNA): TGTGCCTGGAGCGGGGAACCGGTTGAAAAACTGTTTTTT.

The chain combines TRBV19 with TRBJ1-2; D gene ambiguous. This CDR3 region has 14 residues. Germline V gives CDR1 LNHDA, CDR2 SQIVND (reference sequence). The ends were cut back, 1 base at V and 0 bases at J, with 6 bases in the middle. For the CDR3, the DNA is TGTGCCAGTAGTATAGTTGCAGCTAACTATGGCTACACCTTC. It specifies CASSIVAANYGYTF.

The V and J genes are TRBV6-1 and TRBJ1-5; D is unclear. Looked up from germline, CDR1 is MNHNS and CDR2 is SASEGT. CDR3 size: 13 residues. Trimming took 7 bases from V and 6 from J, leaving 13 bases between them. The DNA for the CDR3 is TGTGCCAGCACCCAAGCCGGGGTTCAGCCCCAGCATTTT. Translation gives CASTQAGVQPQHF.

The gene calls are TRBV6-1 and TRBJ2-1, with 10 bases aligning to TRBD1. Germline V gene sequence: CDR1 MNHNS, CDR2 SASEGT. J was trimmed by 1 base and V by 2 bases; bases with no gene match: 17. The CDR3 contains 21 residues. For the CDR3, the DNA is TGTGCCAGCAGTGAACGACCGGGGGGGACAGGGGTGGAAAGGTCCTACAATGAGCAGTTCTTC. It codes for CASSERPGGTGVERSYNEQFF.

This chain links TRBV30 with TRBJ1-5; D is ambiguous. CDR3 size: 13 residues. The V end lost 2 bases, the J end lost 4 bases, and 9 bases lay between the germline ends. Germline V gives CDR1 GTSNPN, CDR2 SVGIG (reference sequence). This CDR3 reads CAWSNGVNQPQHF. CDR3 sequence (DNA): TGTGCCTGGAGTAACGGTGTAAATCAGCCCCAGCATTTT.

This clone was found once. The chain is built from TRBV5-1 and TRBJ1-1; D is unresolved. This CDR3 has 15 amino acids. V was shortened by 2 bases and J by 4 bases, with 15 bases between the two germline ends. Germline V gene data show CDR1 as SGHRS and CDR2 as YFSETQ. The CDR3 DNA reads as TGCGCCAGCAGCTTCGGGCTGTCCGGGGTCACTGAAGCTTTCTTT. Residues: CASSFGLSGVTEAFF.

This chain connects TRBV4-2 to TRBJ2-2, with 12 bases fitting TRBD2. The CDR3 runs to 18 residues. CDR1 LGHNA and CDR2 YNFKEQ come from the germline V gene. Trimming at V came to 1 base and at J to 4 bases, leaving 7 bases not matched to a gene. The CDR3 reads CASSQGSLAGGGTGELFF. The CDR3 region has the DNA TGTGCCAGCAGCCAAGGTTCCCTAGCGGGGGGGGGCACCGGGGAGCTGTTTTTT.

CDR3 residues: CASKQGNTGELFF. As DNA, the CDR3 is TGCGCCAGTAAACAGGGAAACACCGGGGAGCTGTTTTTT. This chain uses TRBV5-1 with TRBJ2-2; D may be TRBD1 (6 bases). From germline, CDR1 is SGHRS and CDR2 YFSETQ. The CDR3 has 13 residues. Deletions cut 8 bases from V and 2 bases from J, with 10 bases between.

The chain joins TRBV4-1 to TRBJ2-2, with D possibly matching TRBD2 (7 bases). This CDR3 is 18 amino acids long. CDR1 is MGHRA and CDR2 is YSYEKL in the germline V gene. The ends were cut back, 4 bases at V and 5 bases at J, with 23 bases in the middle. The CDR3 is CASSLTRFRGADTGELFF. The CDR3 DNA is TGCGCCAGCAGCCTAACCAGATTCCGGGGGGCCGATACCGGGGAGCTGTTTTTT.

The chain joins TRBV7-9 to TRBJ2-7; D is perhaps TRBD1 (6 bases). The germline CDR1 and CDR2 sequences are SEHNR and FQNEAQ (reference sequence). With 1 base removed from V and 13 bases from J, the gap between germline ends came to 20 bases. CDR3 size: 14 residues. The CDR3 DNA reads as TGTGCCAGCAGCTTAGATAGTATGGCGACAGGAGGCTACTTC. Its protein product is CASSLDSMATGGYF.

The CDR3 DNA reads as TGTGCCAGTAGCGTGGACAGGGTAATCGGGGAGCTGTTTTTT. Protein: CASSVDRVIGELFF. J is TRBJ2-2 and V is TRBV19; TRBD1 agrees at 8 bases. CDR1 LNHDA and CDR2 SQIVND come from the germline V gene (reference sequence). The V gene end was trimmed by 6 bases and the J gene end by 7 bases; junction bases not matched to a gene: 7. There are 14 residues in the CDR3.

A word on this clone: A far larger clone is off by one base, so a read error is likely. The CDR3 is CASSQDSSYEQYF. DNA of the CDR3: TGCGCCAGCAGCCAGGACAGTTCCTACGAGCAGTACTTC. The gene calls are TRBV5-1 and TRBJ2-7; possible D gene TRBD1, 6 bases. The CDR3 loop spans 13 amino acids. Germline CDR1 and CDR2: SGHRS and YFSETQ. The V gene lost 4 bases and the J gene lost 1 base, with 9 bases spanning the gap.

The chain combines TRBV7-2 with TRBJ2-5; possibly TRBD1 for D (5 bases). The length of the CDR3 is 15 residues. CDR1 and CDR2 (germline): SGHTA, FQGNSA. V was cut by 2 bases and J by 5 bases, with 15 bases left in between. The CDR3 here is CASSLLIQGRETQYF. The DNA of the CDR3 is TGTGCCAGCAGCTTACTCATCCAGGGCAGGGAGACCCAGTACTTC.

The CDR3 DNA reads as TGTGCCAGCCAACTAGCGGGAAACGGGGTTGTGGATGTC. Translation gives CASQLAGNGVVDV. The V and J genes are TRBV6-6 and TRBJ2-7; 10 bases agree with TRBD2. Germline V CDR1 and CDR2: MNHNY, SVGAGI (reference sequence). The CDR3 is 13 amino acids.

This sequence joins TRBV5-6 and TRBJ1-2; 10 nucleotides line up with TRBD1. This CDR3 contains 15 residues. Losses at the gene ends were 4 bases for V and 3 bases for J; bases not matched to a gene: 6. CDR1 and CDR2 from the germline V gene are SGHDT and YYEEEE. CDR3 DNA sequence: TGTGCCAGCAGCGTTGACAGGGGGCGCGACTATGGCTACACCTTC. This sequence encodes CASSVDRGRDYGYTF.

The J gene is TRBJ2-5, the V gene TRBV11-3, with 8 bases lining up with TRBD2. The CDR3 covers 13 residues. Germline V gene sequence: CDR1 SGHNT, CDR2 YENEEA. With V trimmed by 6 bases and J by 5 bases, 5 bases remained unmatched. The CDR3 DNA sequence: TGTGCCAGCAGTGCGGGGGGTCGGGAGACCCAGTACTTC. It specifies CASSAGGRETQYF.

The CDR3 DNA reads TGCAGCGTTGACCTTATGAACACTGAAGCTTTCTTT. This translates into CSVDLMNTEAFF. The chain links TRBV29-1 to TRBJ1-1; D is unclear. CDR1 and CDR2 (germline): SQVTM, ANQGSEA. Between the trimmed V and J ends, which lost 3 bases and 0 bases, there was a span of 5 bases. This CDR3 is 12 amino acids long.

The J gene is TRBJ2-2, the V gene TRBV30, with TRBD2 matching 12 bases. V was pared by 1 base and J by 2 bases, with 8 bases of the junction left unmatched. The germline gives CDR1 GTSNPN, CDR2 SVGIG (reference sequence). CDR3 length: 18 amino acids. This chain's CDR3 is CAWSALRLAGDNTGELFF. CDR3 in DNA: TGTGCCTGGAGTGCCCTGAGACTAGCGGGGGATAACACCGGGGAGCTGTTTTTT. The full variable domain, in which reference TRBV30 and TRBJ2-2 provide the parts outside the CDR3, is SQTIHQWPATLVQPVGSPLSLECTVEGTSNPNLYWYRQAAGRGLQLLFYSVGIGQISSEVPQNLSASRPQDRQFILSSKKLLLSDSGFYLCAWSALRLAGDNTGELFFGEGSRLTVL.

The chain combines TRBV5-6 with TRBJ2-7; D ambiguous. Trimming took off 1 base at V and 3 bases at J, with 14 bases between the two ends. The germline V gene has CDR1 SGHDT and CDR2 YYEEEE. The CDR3 runs 15 residues. The CDR3 region has the DNA TGTGCCAGCAGCTTGTCGGGTACCTCCTTCTACGAGCAGTACTTC. Its translation: CASSLSGTSFYEQYF.

This clone was counted a single time. The chain combines TRBV5-1 with TRBJ2-1; tentatively, D is TRBD2 (5 bases). Germline CDR1 SGHRS, CDR2 YFSETQ. This CDR3 spans 16 amino acids. V shed 0 bases and J shed 4 bases, with 14 bases lying between them. The CDR3 DNA reads as TGCGCCAGCAGCTTGGTGCTCGGACGGGGATACAATGAGCAGTTCTTC. It is translated as CASSLVLGRGYNEQFF.

This chain connects TRBV4-2 to TRBJ2-7; the match to TRBD1 covers 9 bases. The CDR3 runs to 16 residues. Germline values: CDR1 LGHNA, CDR2 YNFKEQ. Trimming at V came to 1 base and at J to 3 bases, leaving 7 bases not matched to a gene. The DNA for the CDR3 is TGTGCCAGCAGCCAAGTGGGACAGGGAACGGACTACGAGCAGTACTTC. As protein: CASSQVGQGTDYEQYF.

This chain connects TRBV11-2 to TRBJ2-2, with D possibly matching TRBD2 (6 bases). V lost 0 bases to trimming and J lost 1 base, with 12 bases between them. The germline V gene encodes CDR1 SGHAT and CDR2 FQNNGV. The CDR3 runs 17 residues. CDR3 nucleotides: TGTGCCAGCAGCTTAGATGGGACTCCCAAGAACACCGGGGAGCTGTTTTTT. It is translated as CASSLDGTPKNTGELFF.

The chain employs TRBV6-5 and TRBJ2-1; TRBD2 agrees at 7 bases. The CDR3 has 15 residues. Per the germline V gene, CDR1 is MNHEY and CDR2 is SVGAGI. V was clipped by 5 bases and J by 5 bases; unmatched bases: 9. CDR3 protein: CASSAGGMGNNEQFF. The CDR3 nucleotides are TGTGCCAGCAGTGCCGGGGGGATGGGGAACAATGAGCAGTTCTTC.

The CDR3 DNA is TGTGCCAGCAGCAGTAGCGGGGGTAGCACAGATACGCAGTATTTT. Protein product: CASSSSGGSTDTQYF. The J gene is TRBJ2-3, the V gene TRBV9, with 9 bases that match TRBD2. The CDR3 has 15 amino acids. Per the germline V gene, CDR1 is SGDLS and CDR2 is YYNGEE. V trimming: 4 bases; J trimming: 0 bases; junction bases outside the gene matches: 3.

The chain is built from TRBV6-1 and TRBJ2-3; D unresolved. The CDR3 length is 13 residues. Trimming took 10 bases from V and 1 from J, leaving 12 bases between them. Germline V gene lookup returns CDR1 MNHNS and CDR2 SASEGT. The CDR3 reads CATQVQGTDTQYF. DNA for the CDR3: TGTGCCACCCAAGTTCAGGGCACAGATACGCAGTATTTT.

The chain joins TRBV5-6 to TRBJ2-1; no firm D call. V lost 0 bases to trimming and J lost 9 bases, with 16 bases between them. Germline assignment: CDR1 SGHDT and CDR2 YYEEEE. CDR3 length: 15 residues. The CDR3 DNA is TGTGCCAGCAGCTTGGGATCTATTCTACGCCGTGAGCAGTTCTTC. Translation gives CASSLGSILRREQFF.

The rearrangement links TRBV4-1 to TRBJ2-3; 9 nucleotides align to TRBD2. Germline CDR1 is MGHRA and CDR2 is YSYEKL. The CDR3 extends over 15 amino acids. Trimming at V came to 3 bases and at J to 1 base, leaving 2 bases not matched to a gene. Written as DNA, the CDR3 is TGCGCCAGCAGCCACCGGACTAGCGGCACAGATACGCAGTATTTT. Protein: CASSHRTSGTDTQYF.